Detailed here is one TCR beta chain. Antigen specificity is unknown. The data stem from a study of cytomegalovirus exposure and HLA in healthy donors. The study ran its PCR with 60 Vbeta and 13 Jbeta primers. TCRdb's copy holds only in-frame clones and misses some; the assay was immunoSEQ multiplex PCR. The sample lists some 130,000 clones; around three quarters were seen once. Regarding the study as a whole: Common viral pathogens were later found to be apparently linked to several of the most significant clusters.

The sequence came from a young man in good health. Sequencing was carried out using PBMCs.

The chain's CDR3 is CATRGQGVGEQYF. For the CDR3, the DNA is TGTGCCACCCGAGGACAGGGAGTCGGCGAGCAGTACTTC. J is TRBJ2-7 and V is TRBV19, with 8 positions matching TRBD1. V was pared by 10 bases and J by 6 bases, with 11 bases of the junction left unmatched. The CDR3 loop spans 13 amino acids. Germline V gene sequence: CDR1 LNHDA, CDR2 SQIVND (reference sequence). Supplemented by reference TRBV19 and TRBJ2-7, the full variable domain reads DGGITQSPKYLFRKEGQNVTLSCEQNLNHDAMYWYRQDPGQGLRLIYYSQIVNDFQKGDIAEGYSVSREKKESFPLTVTSAQKNPTAFYLCATRGQGVGEQYFGPGTRLTVT.